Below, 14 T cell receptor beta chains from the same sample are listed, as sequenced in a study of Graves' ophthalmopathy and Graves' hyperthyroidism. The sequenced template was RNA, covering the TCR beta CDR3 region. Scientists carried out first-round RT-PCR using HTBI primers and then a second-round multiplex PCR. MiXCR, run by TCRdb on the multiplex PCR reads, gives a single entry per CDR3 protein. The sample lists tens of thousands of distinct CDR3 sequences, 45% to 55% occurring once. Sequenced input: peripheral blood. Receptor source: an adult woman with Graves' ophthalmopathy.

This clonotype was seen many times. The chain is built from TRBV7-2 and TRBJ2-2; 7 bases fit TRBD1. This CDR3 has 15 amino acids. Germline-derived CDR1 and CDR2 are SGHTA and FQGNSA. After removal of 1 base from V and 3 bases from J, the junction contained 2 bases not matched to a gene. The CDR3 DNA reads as TGTGCCAGCAGCTTAGTGACAGGGTACACCGGGGAGCTGTTTTTT. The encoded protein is CASSLVTGYTGELFF.

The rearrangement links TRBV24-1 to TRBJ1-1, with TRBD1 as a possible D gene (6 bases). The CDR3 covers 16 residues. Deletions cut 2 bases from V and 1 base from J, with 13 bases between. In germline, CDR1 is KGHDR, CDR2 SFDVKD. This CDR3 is CATSDSLAGANTEAFF. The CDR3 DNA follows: TGTGCCACCAGTGATTCACTAGCGGGGGCGAACACTGAAGCTTTCTTT.

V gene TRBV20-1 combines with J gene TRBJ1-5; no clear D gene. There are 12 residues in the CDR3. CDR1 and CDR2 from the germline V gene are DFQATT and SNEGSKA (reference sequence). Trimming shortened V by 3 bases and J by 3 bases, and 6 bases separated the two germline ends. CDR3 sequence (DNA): TGCAGTGCTAGGGTCGTCAATCAGCCCCAGCATTTT. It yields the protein CSARVVNQPQHF.

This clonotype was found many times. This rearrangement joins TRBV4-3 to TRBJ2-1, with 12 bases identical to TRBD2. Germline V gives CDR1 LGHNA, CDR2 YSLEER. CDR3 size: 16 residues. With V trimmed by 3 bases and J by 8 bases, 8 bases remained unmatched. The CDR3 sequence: CASSQGTSGQRDEQFF. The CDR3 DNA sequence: TGCGCCAGCAGCCAGGGGACTAGCGGGCAAAGGGATGAGCAGTTCTTC.

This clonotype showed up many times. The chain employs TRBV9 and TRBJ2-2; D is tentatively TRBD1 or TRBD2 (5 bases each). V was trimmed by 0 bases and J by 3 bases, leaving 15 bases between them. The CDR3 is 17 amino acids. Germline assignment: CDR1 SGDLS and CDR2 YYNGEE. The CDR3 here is CASSVGGGAADTGELFF. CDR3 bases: TGTGCCAGCAGCGTAGGGGGTGGGGCAGCGGACACCGGGGAGCTGTTTTTT.

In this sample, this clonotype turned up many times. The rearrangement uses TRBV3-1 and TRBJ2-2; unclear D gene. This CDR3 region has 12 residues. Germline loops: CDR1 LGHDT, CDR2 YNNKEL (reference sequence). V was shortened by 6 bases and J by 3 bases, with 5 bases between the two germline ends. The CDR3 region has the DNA TGTGCCAGCAGGCCATACACCGGGGAGCTGTTTTTT. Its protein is CASRPYTGELFF.

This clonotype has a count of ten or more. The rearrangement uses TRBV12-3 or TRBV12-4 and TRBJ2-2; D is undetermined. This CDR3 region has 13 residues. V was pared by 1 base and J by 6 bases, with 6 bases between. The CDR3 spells CASSLGLPGELFF. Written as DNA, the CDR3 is TGTGCCAGCAGTTTAGGGCTGCCCGGGGAGCTGTTTTTT.

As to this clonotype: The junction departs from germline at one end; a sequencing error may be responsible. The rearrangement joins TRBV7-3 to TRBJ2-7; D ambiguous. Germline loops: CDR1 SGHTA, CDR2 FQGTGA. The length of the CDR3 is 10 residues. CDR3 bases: TGTGCCAGCAGCCTAACCGGGCAGTACTTC. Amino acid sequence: CASSLTGQYF.

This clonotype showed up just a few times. DNA for the CDR3: TGCAGCGCAAACGAAGACTATGGCTACACCTTC. It encodes CSANEDYGYTF. This rearrangement joins TRBV29-1 to TRBJ1-2; D unclear. Trimming left V 7 bases short and J 3 bases short, with 9 bases between. Germline CDR1 reads SQVTM; CDR2 reads ANQGSEA. The CDR3 runs 11 residues.

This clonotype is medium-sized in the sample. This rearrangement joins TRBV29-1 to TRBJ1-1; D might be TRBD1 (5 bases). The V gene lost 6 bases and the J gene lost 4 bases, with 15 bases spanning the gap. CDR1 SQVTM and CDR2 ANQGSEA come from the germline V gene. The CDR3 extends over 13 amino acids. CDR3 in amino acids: CSVLDTLGTEAFF. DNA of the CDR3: TGCAGCGTCCTGGACACCTTGGGCACTGAAGCTTTCTTT.

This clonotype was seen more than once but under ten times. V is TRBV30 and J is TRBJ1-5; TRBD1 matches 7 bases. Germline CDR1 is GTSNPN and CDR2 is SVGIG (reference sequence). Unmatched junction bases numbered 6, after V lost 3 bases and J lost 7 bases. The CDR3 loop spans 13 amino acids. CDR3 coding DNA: TGTGCCTGGAGCCCGACAGGGAGCCAGCCCCAGCATTTT. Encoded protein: CAWSPTGSQPQHF.

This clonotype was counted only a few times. The CDR3 reads CATSREGETQYF. The CDR3 coding sequence is TGTGCCACCAGCAGAGAGGGAGAGACCCAGTACTTC. The chain has TRBV15 and TRBJ2-5; D remains unclear. V was cut by 0 bases and J by 4 bases, with 3 bases left in between. Germline V gives CDR1 LNHNV, CDR2 YYDKDF (reference sequence). The CDR3 covers 12 residues.

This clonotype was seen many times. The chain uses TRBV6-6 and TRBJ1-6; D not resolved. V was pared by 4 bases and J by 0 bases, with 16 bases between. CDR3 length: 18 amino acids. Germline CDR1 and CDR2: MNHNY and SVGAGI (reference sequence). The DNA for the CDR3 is TGTGCCAGCAGTTCCCAAGCTTGGGGTAGCTCCTATAATTCACCCCTCCACTTT. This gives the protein CASSSQAWGSSYNSPLHF.

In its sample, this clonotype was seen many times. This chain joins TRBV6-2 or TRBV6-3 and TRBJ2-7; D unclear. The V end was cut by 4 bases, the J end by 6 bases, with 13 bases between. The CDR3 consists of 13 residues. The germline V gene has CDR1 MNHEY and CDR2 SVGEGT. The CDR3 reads CASSWVLWGEQYF. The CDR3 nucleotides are TGTGCCAGCAGTTGGGTCCTCTGGGGCGAGCAGTACTTC.